The 3 T cell receptor beta chains given below trace back to one sample, sequenced in a study of cytomegalovirus exposure and HLA in healthy donors. Assay: immunoSEQ multiplex PCR; the TCRdb copy retains only in-frame clones and omits some. This table holds about 180,000 clones, about 89% found once. Sequencing was carried out using PBMCs. These receptors were obtained from a young man in good health and CMV-seropositive.

DNA for the CDR3: TGTGCCAGTAGCGCCTTGGGGCAGGGGGAGAGCAATCAGCCCCAGCATTTT. Protein sequence: CASSALGQGESNQPQHF. V is TRBV19 and J is TRBJ1-5; 7 bases line up with TRBD1. Per the germline V gene, CDR1 is LNHDA and CDR2 is SQIVND (reference sequence). The CDR3 spans 17 residues. V lost 6 bases to trimming and J lost 1 base; unmatched junction nucleotides: 12.

CDR3 nucleotides: TGTGCCAGCAGCGAGGGACTAGCGGGAGGTCTGTCCTACAATGAGCAGTTCTTC. Translation: CASSEGLAGGLSYNEQFF. The V call is TRBV9, the J call TRBJ2-1, with 15 bases lining up with TRBD2. Trimming removed 3 bases from V and 1 base from J; junction bases left unmatched: 5. The CDR3 consists of 18 residues. The V gene's germline CDR1 is SGDLS and CDR2 YYNGEE.

J is TRBJ2-1 and V is TRBV18, with D perhaps matching TRBD1 (5 bases). Germline loops: CDR1 KGHSH, CDR2 LQKENI. The CDR3 extends over 14 amino acids. The ends were cut back, 4 bases at V and 5 bases at J, with 12 bases in the middle. The CDR3 loop is CASSQTTANNEQFF. DNA of the CDR3: TGTGCCAGCTCACAAACGACAGCTAACAATGAGCAGTTCTTC.